The rows below give T cell receptor beta chains drawn from one sample of a study of cytomegalovirus exposure and HLA in healthy donors. Here immunoSEQ multiplex PCR was the method, and the copy in TCRdb shows in-frame clones only, minus some. The sample carries about 190,000 clones, roughly four fifths recorded once. The sequenced material came from PBMCs. These receptor sequences come from a woman aged 25 to 39 in good health and CMV-seropositive. Each CDR3 is given with its conserved first and last residue. The order of the fields is clone size, J gene, V gene, D gene, CDR3 DNA, CDR3 protein. D genes are given only for firm matches. A clone size is listed for some rows: how often the clone was seen (once, few, many), or a class if it is expanded.

clone size: NA
J gene: TRBJ2-7
V gene: TRBV6-5
D gene: TRBD1
CDR3 DNA: TGTGCCAGCAGCGTGACAGGGGGGTACGAGCAGTACTTC
CDR3 protein: CASSVTGGYEQYF

clone size: NA
J gene: TRBJ1-1
V gene: TRBV18
D gene: NA
CDR3 DNA: TGTGCCAGCTCAGCGGGTCAGAACACTGAAGCTTTCTTT
CDR3 protein: CASSAGQNTEAFF

clone size: NA
J gene: TRBJ2-7
V gene: TRBV28
D gene: TRBD1
CDR3 DNA: TGTGCCAGCAGTTCAGGACAGGGAGGGTACTTC
CDR3 protein: CASSSGQGGYF

clone size: NA
J gene: TRBJ1-1
V gene: TRBV6-1
D gene: NA
CDR3 DNA: TGTGCCAGCAGTTATCGTTCGGGGACTGAAGCTTTCTTT
CDR3 protein: CASSYRSGTEAFF

clone size: NA
J gene: TRBJ1-2
V gene: TRBV2
D gene: TRBD1
CDR3 DNA: TGTGCCAGCAGTGTACAGGGGGGGGCTTATGGCTACACCTTC
CDR3 protein: CASSVQGGAYGYTF

clone size: NA
J gene: TRBJ2-7
V gene: TRBV5-4
D gene: NA
CDR3 DNA: TGTGCCAGCAGCTTGGGTGTCCTCTCCTACGAGCAGTACTTC
CDR3 protein: CASSLGVLSYEQYF

clone size: NA
J gene: TRBJ2-1
V gene: TRBV11-2
D gene: TRBD2
CDR3 DNA: TGTGCCAGCAGCGAGCCGGGACTAGTATACAATGAGCAGTTCTTC
CDR3 protein: CASSEPGLVYNEQFF

clone size: few
J gene: TRBJ1-5
V gene: TRBV27
D gene: TRBD1
CDR3 DNA: TGTGCCAGCAGAACGGGACAGGCGTCCCATCAGCCCCAGCATTTT
CDR3 protein: CASRTGQASHQPQHF

clone size: NA
J gene: TRBJ1-2
V gene: TRBV27
D gene: NA
CDR3 DNA: TGTGCCAGCAGTTTTCTGGGGGGGTCCAACTATGGCTACACCTTC
CDR3 protein: CASSFLGGSNYGYTF

clone size: NA
J gene: TRBJ2-3
V gene: TRBV11-2
D gene: TRBD2
CDR3 DNA: TGTGCCAGCAGGGGGGGACTAGCGGGAGGGAGGACAGATACGCAGTATTTT
CDR3 protein: CASRGGLAGGRTDTQYF

clone size: NA
J gene: TRBJ2-1
V gene: TRBV6-4
D gene: NA
CDR3 DNA: TGTGCCAGCAGTGACTCGAACGGGGTGTATGAGCAGTTCTTC
CDR3 protein: CASSDSNGVYEQFF

clone size: NA
J gene: TRBJ2-1
V gene: TRBV5-1
D gene: TRBD2
CDR3 DNA: TGCGCCAGCAGCTTCTCCCCCGGGACTAGCGGAAACAATGAGCAGTTCTTC
CDR3 protein: CASSFSPGTSGNNEQFF

clone size: NA
J gene: TRBJ1-1
V gene: TRBV29-1
D gene: NA
CDR3 DNA: TGCAGCGTTGAGACTTACAGGAATGCTGAAGCTTTCTTT
CDR3 protein: CSVETYRNAEAFF

clone size: NA
J gene: TRBJ1-5
V gene: TRBV28
D gene: NA
CDR3 DNA: TGTGCCAGCAGTTCTATAGGACTGAACAATCAGCCCCAGCATTTT
CDR3 protein: CASSSIGLNNQPQHF

clone size: NA
J gene: TRBJ2-7
V gene: TRBV28
D gene: TRBD2
CDR3 DNA: TGTGCCAGCAGTTACAAGCGGGGACTCGCCTACGAGCAGTACTTC
CDR3 protein: CASSYKRGLAYEQYF

clone size: NA
J gene: TRBJ1-1
V gene: TRBV15
D gene: NA
CDR3 DNA: TGTGCCACCAGCAGAGGTGGCAGGAACACTGAAGCTTTCTTT
CDR3 protein: CATSRGGRNTEAFF

clone size: once
J gene: TRBJ1-2
V gene: TRBV5-4
D gene: TRBD1
CDR3 DNA: TGTGCCAGCAGCGTGGGGGACAGGGGAAATGGCTACACCTTC
CDR3 protein: CASSVGDRGNGYTF

clone size: NA
J gene: TRBJ2-7
V gene: TRBV4-1
D gene: TRBD1
CDR3 DNA: TGCGCCAGCAGCCAAGGGGAACAGGGGTCCTACGAGCAGTACTTC
CDR3 protein: CASSQGEQGSYEQYF

clone size: NA
J gene: TRBJ2-1
V gene: TRBV6-1
D gene: TRBD2
CDR3 DNA: TGTGCCAGCGGAGCGGGAGCGCGCTCCTACAATGAGCAGTTCTTC
CDR3 protein: CASGAGARSYNEQFF

clone size: NA
J gene: TRBJ2-5
V gene: TRBV28
D gene: TRBD2
CDR3 DNA: TGTGCCAGCAGTCCCCTAGCGGGAGGAGAGACCCAGTACTTC
CDR3 protein: CASSPLAGGETQYF

clone size: NA
J gene: TRBJ2-2
V gene: TRBV5-3
D gene: NA
CDR3 DNA: TGTGCCAGAAGCAAGCGGGTCGAGTCCGGGGAGCTGTTTTTT
CDR3 protein: CARSKRVESGELFF

clone size: NA
J gene: TRBJ2-1
V gene: TRBV6-1
D gene: TRBD1
CDR3 DNA: TGTGCCAGCAAGGGACAGGGGCGGAACAATGAGCAGTTCTTC
CDR3 protein: CASKGQGRNNEQFF

clone size: NA
J gene: TRBJ2-3
V gene: TRBV4-1
D gene: TRBD2
CDR3 DNA: TGCGCCAGCAGCCCACTCTTGACTAGCGGGAGTGCAGATACGCAGTATTTT
CDR3 protein: CASSPLLTSGSADTQYF

clone size: few
J gene: TRBJ2-7
V gene: TRBV28
D gene: NA
CDR3 DNA: TGTGCCAGCAGTTGGGACCTTAGCCGGGACACCACCTACGAGCAGTACTTC
CDR3 protein: CASSWDLSRDTTYEQYF

clone size: NA
J gene: TRBJ1-2
V gene: TRBV19
D gene: TRBD1
CDR3 DNA: TGTGCCAGTAGCCTCAGGGGGCGCAACTATGGCTACACCTTC
CDR3 protein: CASSLRGRNYGYTF

clone size: NA
J gene: TRBJ2-2
V gene: TRBV9
D gene: NA
CDR3 DNA: TGTGCCAGCAGCGTAGGTCCCAGGGGCAGCACCGGGGAGCTGTTTTTT
CDR3 protein: CASSVGPRGSTGELFF

clone size: NA
J gene: TRBJ1-1
V gene: TRBV5-4
D gene: NA
CDR3 DNA: TGTGCCAGCAGCTTGGCGGGAGGAGGGGGTCGAGAAGCTTTCTTT
CDR3 protein: CASSLAGGGGREAFF

clone size: NA
J gene: TRBJ1-5
V gene: TRBV28
D gene: TRBD1
CDR3 DNA: TGTGCCAGCTCAGGGGGTGGACAGCCCCAGCATTTT
CDR3 protein: CASSGGGQPQHF

clone size: NA
J gene: TRBJ1-6
V gene: TRBV27
D gene: NA
CDR3 DNA: TGTGCCAGCAGTTTATATTCACAGTCTTATAATTCACCCCTCCACTTT
CDR3 protein: CASSLYSQSYNSPLHF

clone size: NA
J gene: TRBJ1-1
V gene: TRBV5-6
D gene: TRBD1
CDR3 DNA: TGTGCCAGCAGCTTCAGACAGGGAGCCGAAGCTTTCTTT
CDR3 protein: CASSFRQGAEAFF

clone size: NA
J gene: TRBJ2-2
V gene: TRBV4-1
D gene: TRBD2
CDR3 DNA: TGCGCCAGCAGCCTACCCCGGGGGGAGGGCCGACACGGGGAGCTGTTTTTT
CDR3 protein: CASSLPRGEGRHGELFF

clone size: NA
J gene: TRBJ2-7
V gene: TRBV6-5
D gene: NA
CDR3 DNA: TGTGCCAGCAGTTACTCGATAAAGCCCTCCTACGAGCAGTACTTC
CDR3 protein: CASSYSIKPSYEQYF

clone size: NA
J gene: TRBJ2-1
V gene: TRBV19
D gene: NA
CDR3 DNA: TGTGCCAGTAGTATGACAGCATACAATGAGCAGTTCTTC
CDR3 protein: CASSMTAYNEQFF

clone size: NA
J gene: TRBJ1-5
V gene: TRBV6-5
D gene: NA
CDR3 DNA: TGTGCCAGCAGTGGAGATCAGCCCCAGCATTTT
CDR3 protein: CASSGDQPQHF

clone size: NA
J gene: TRBJ2-7
V gene: TRBV7-9
D gene: TRBD2
CDR3 DNA: TGTGCCAGCAGCTTCGCGGGGGGCGGCGAGCAGTACTTC
CDR3 protein: CASSFAGGGEQYF

clone size: NA
J gene: TRBJ1-2
V gene: TRBV18
D gene: NA
CDR3 DNA: TGTGCCAGCTCACTGTACAGGAGTACTAACTATGGCTACACCTTC
CDR3 protein: CASSLYRSTNYGYTF

clone size: NA
J gene: TRBJ2-3
V gene: TRBV15
D gene: NA
CDR3 DNA: TGTGCCACCAGCACCAGGACAAACACAGATACGCAGTATTTT
CDR3 protein: CATSTRTNTDTQYF

clone size: NA
J gene: TRBJ1-3
V gene: TRBV5-6
D gene: NA
CDR3 DNA: TGTGCCAGCAGCTTAGGGAGCTCTGGAAACACCATATATTTT
CDR3 protein: CASSLGSSGNTIYF

clone size: NA
J gene: TRBJ2-1
V gene: TRBV4-1
D gene: TRBD2
CDR3 DNA: TGCGCCAGCAGCCAAGCGGGAGGCCGTTACAATGAGCAGTTCTTC
CDR3 protein: CASSQAGGRYNEQFF

clone size: NA
J gene: TRBJ1-5
V gene: TRBV25-1
D gene: NA
CDR3 DNA: TGTGCCAGCAGTGAATTGGGGGACTCCTATCAGCCCCAGCATTTT
CDR3 protein: CASSELGDSYQPQHF